This record covers a single T cell receptor beta chain. Before being deemed recovered, Cohort 3 donors had two negative PCRs, clearance, or symptom resolution. This sample is part of a study of blood T cell repertoires in COVID-19. Trimming took 7 bases from V and 8 from J, leaving 23 bases between them. CDR3 length equals 15 residues. Germline-derived CDR1 and CDR2 are MNHEY and SMNVEV (reference sequence). The protocol was immunoSEQ multiplex PCR, while the TCRdb copy is restricted to in-frame clones and leaves out a portion. Here the sample spans over 150,000 clones, 80% to 90% being singletons. The chain carries TRBV27 and TRBJ1-1, with a weak D call TRBD1 (6 bases). The sequence was collected from a man in his fifties or sixties who had recovered from COVID-19. The sample taken for sequencing was PBMCs or T cells enriched from blood (not recorded which). CDR3 DNA sequence: TGTGCCAGCACTCAAGTGGGGGGGATCGGGACAGAAGCTTTCTTT. As protein: CASTQVGGIGTEAFF.